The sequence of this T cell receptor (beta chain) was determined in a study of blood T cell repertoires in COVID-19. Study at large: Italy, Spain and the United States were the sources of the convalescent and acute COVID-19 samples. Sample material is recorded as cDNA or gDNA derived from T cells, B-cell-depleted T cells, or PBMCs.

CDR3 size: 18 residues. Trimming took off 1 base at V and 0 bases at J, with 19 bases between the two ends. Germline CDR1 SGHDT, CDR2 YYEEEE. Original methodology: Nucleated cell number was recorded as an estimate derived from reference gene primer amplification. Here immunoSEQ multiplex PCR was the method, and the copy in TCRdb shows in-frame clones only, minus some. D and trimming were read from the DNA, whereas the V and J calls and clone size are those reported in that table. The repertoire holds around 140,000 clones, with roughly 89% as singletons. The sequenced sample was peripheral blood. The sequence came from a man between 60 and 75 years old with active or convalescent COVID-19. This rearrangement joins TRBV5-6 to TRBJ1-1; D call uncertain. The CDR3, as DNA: TGTGCCAGCAGCTTGTATTCCGGTGGTAACCTCATGAACACTGAAGCTTTCTTT. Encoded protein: CASSLYSGGNLMNTEAFF.